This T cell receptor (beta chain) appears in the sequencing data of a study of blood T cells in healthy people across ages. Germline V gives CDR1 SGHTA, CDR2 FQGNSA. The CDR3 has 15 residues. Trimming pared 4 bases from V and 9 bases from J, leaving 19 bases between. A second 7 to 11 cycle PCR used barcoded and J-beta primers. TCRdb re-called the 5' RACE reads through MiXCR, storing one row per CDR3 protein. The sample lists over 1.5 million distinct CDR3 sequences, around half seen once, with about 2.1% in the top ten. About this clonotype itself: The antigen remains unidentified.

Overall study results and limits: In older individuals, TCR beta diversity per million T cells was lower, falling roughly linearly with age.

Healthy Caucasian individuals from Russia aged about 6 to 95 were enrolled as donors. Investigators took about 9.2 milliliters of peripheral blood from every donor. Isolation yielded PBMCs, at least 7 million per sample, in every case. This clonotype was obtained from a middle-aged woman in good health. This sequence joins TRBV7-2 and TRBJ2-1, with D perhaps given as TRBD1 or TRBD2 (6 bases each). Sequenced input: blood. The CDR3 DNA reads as TGTGCCAGCAGCTCCCGGGGGCGGTCCCTCAGTGAGCAGTTCTTC. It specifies CASSSRGRSLSEQFF. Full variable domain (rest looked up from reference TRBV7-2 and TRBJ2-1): GAGVSQSPSNKVTEKGKDVELRCDPISGHTALYWYRQSLGQGLEFLIYFQGNSAPDKSGLPSDRFSAERTGGSVSTLTIQRTQQEDSAVYLCASSSRGRSLSEQFFGPGTRLTVL.